Shown below are 13 T cell receptor beta chains from a single sample sequenced in a study of molecular identifiers for immune sequencing clone quantification. TCRdb redid the calling of the PCR reads with MiXCR, one entry per CDR3 protein. The sample comprises approximately 670,000 distinct CDR3 sequences, 15% to 20% of which are singletons, and 0.85% rests with the top ten. The source material was naive CD8+ T cells from blood, with Jurkat cell RNA spiked in. Described subset: FACS-sorted CD8+CD4-CCR7+CD45RA+ naive T cells. These receptors originate from a human donor in good health. Some libraries in this study had Jurkat cell RNA spiked in.

The chain recombines TRBV5-4 with TRBJ1-1; TRBD1 matches at 9 bases. The CDR3 has 15 amino acids. V dropped 3 bases and J dropped 0; count of bases not matched to a gene: 3. Germline V lookup: CDR1 SGHNT, CDR2 YYREEE (reference sequence). The DNA of the CDR3 is TGTGCCAGCAGCTCGGGGACAGGGATGAACACTGAAGCTTTCTTT. Protein product: CASSSGTGMNTEAFF.

This clonotype was detected many times. The CDR3 spells CASSQGQDSSGNTIYF. The CDR3 nucleotides are TGCGCCAGCAGCCAAGGACAGGACAGCTCTGGAAACACCATATATTTT. V and J are TRBV4-3 and TRBJ1-3; D possibly corresponds to TRBD1 (6 bases). V was trimmed by 1 base and J by 0 bases, leaving 10 bases between them. Germline V gene data show CDR1 as LGHNA and CDR2 as YSLEER. CDR3 size: 16 residues.

This clonotype was observed at least ten times. This chain connects TRBV5-1 to TRBJ1-1, with a tentative D call TRBD1 (6 bases). CDR1 and CDR2 from the germline V gene are SGHRS and YFSETQ. CDR3 length equals 15 residues. The V and J ends lost 4 bases and 1 base respectively, with 14 bases between them. CDR3 sequence: CASSRAGGQNTEAFF. The CDR3 DNA sequence: TGCGCCAGCAGCCGTGCCGGGGGCCAGAACACTGAAGCTTTCTTT.

This clonotype was counted between two and nine times. The chain joins TRBV4-3 to TRBJ1-6; D gene ambiguous. The CDR3 length is 14 residues. V was pared by 0 bases and J by 8 bases, with 8 bases between. The germline V gene encodes CDR1 LGHNA and CDR2 YSLEER. The CDR3 loop is CASSQDPADSPLHF. CDR3 nucleotide sequence: TGCGCCAGCAGCCAAGATCCGGCGGATTCACCCCTCCACTTT.

A remark on this clonotype: The junction differs from germline at one of its ends, possibly a read error. The chain carries TRBV7-9 and TRBJ2-3; D call uncertain. The CDR3 loop spans 13 amino acids. Per the germline V gene, CDR1 is SEHNR and CDR2 is FQNEAQ (reference sequence). This chain's CDR3 is CASSLINTDAQYF. As DNA, the CDR3 is TGTGCCAGCAGCTTAATCAACACAGATGCGCAGTATTTT.

This clonotype was counted between two and nine times. V and J are TRBV19 and TRBJ2-7, with D perhaps matching TRBD1 (5 bases). Germline values: CDR1 LNHDA, CDR2 SQIVND (reference sequence). Trimming pared 5 bases from V and 7 bases from J, leaving 18 bases between. The CDR3 is 14 residues long. The CDR3 DNA sequence: TGTGCCAGTAGTGTACAGACGACAGCGATTGAGCAGTACTTC. Protein product: CASSVQTTAIEQYF. Full variable domain (remainder filled in from reference TRBV19 and TRBJ2-7): DGGITQSPKYLFRKEGQNVTLSCEQNLNHDAMYWYRQDPGQGLRLIYYSQIVNDFQKGDIAEGYSVSREKKESFPLTVTSAQKNPTAFYLCASSVQTTAIEQYFGPGTRLTVT.

A few counts support this clonotype. A clone one base away is much larger, so this may be a read error. This rearrangement joins TRBV3-1 to TRBJ2-5; D is perhaps TRBD2 (6 bases). The CDR3 length is 14 residues. Per the germline V gene, CDR1 is LGHDT and CDR2 is YNNKEL (reference sequence). The CDR3 sequence: CASSQVPSEQTLYF. CDR3 nucleotide sequence: TGTGCCAGCAGCCAAGTACCTAGCGAGCAGACCCTGTACTTC.

This clonotype has a count of ten or more. V gene TRBV10-1 combines with J gene TRBJ1-1; 8 nucleotides match TRBD1. V was pared by 5 bases and J by 6 bases, with 8 bases of the junction left unmatched. CDR1 is WNHNN and CDR2 is SYGVQD in the germline V gene (reference sequence). The CDR3 runs 14 residues. The CDR3 nucleotides are TGCGCCAGCAGTACTACGGGACAGGACGCTGAAGCTTTCTTT. Its protein is CASSTTGQDAEAFF.

As concerns this clonotype: This may come from a read error, since a much larger clone is one base off. V is TRBV7-9 and J is TRBJ2-7, with 7 bases matching TRBD2. CDR1 and CDR2 from the germline V gene are SEHNR and FQNEAQ (reference sequence). The CDR3 has 17 amino acids. The V and J ends lost 5 bases and 3 bases, in that order; junction bases with no gene match: 16. DNA of the CDR3: TGTGCCAGCAGCCCACACAGCGGGGAGACGTCGAACTACGAGCAGTACTTC. Its protein is CASSPHSGETSNYEQYF.

This clonotype occurred many times. The chain has TRBV29-1 and TRBJ1-1; tentatively, D is TRBD1 (5 bases). The CDR3 covers 15 residues. Trimming cost V 4 bases and J 4 bases, with 19 bases left between them. From germline, CDR1 is SQVTM and CDR2 ANQGSEA. CDR3 region: CSVAGHGYGGTEAFF. The DNA for the CDR3 is TGCAGCGTTGCCGGACATGGATACGGAGGCACTGAAGCTTTCTTT.

This clonotype was detected only a few times. J is TRBJ2-1 and V is TRBV28; 15 nucleotides line up with TRBD2. Germline lookup yields CDR1 MDHEN and CDR2 SYDVKM. The trim removed 6 bases at V and 0 bases at J, leaving 9 bases unmatched. CDR3 length: 19 residues. The CDR3 bases are TGTGCCAGCAGCCACAGAGGACTAGCGGGAGGGTACTCCTACAATGAGCAGTTCTTC. Its translation: CASSHRGLAGGYSYNEQFF.

About this clonotype itself: The final CDR3 position lacks the conserved phenylalanine or tryptophan, pointing to a likely read error. The rearrangement uses TRBV5-1 and TRBJ1-6, with TRBD1 as a possible D gene (6 bases). Between the trimmed V and J ends, which lost 6 bases and 7 bases, there was a span of 23 bases. This CDR3 has 17 residues. Germline loops: CDR1 SGHRS, CDR2 YFSETQ. CDR3 sequence reads: CASTDFPGEFGNSPLHL. The DNA of the CDR3 is TGCGCCAGCACCGACTTCCCAGGGGAATTTGGGAATTCACCCCTCCACCTT.

The rearrangement uses TRBV4-3 and TRBJ1-5; D is undetermined. Trimming stripped 0 bases from V and 7 bases from J, with 13 bases between. Germline CDR1 LGHNA, CDR2 YSLEER. The CDR3 length is 15 residues. This CDR3 reads CASSQDWRARQPQHF. The DNA of the CDR3 is TGCGCCAGCAGCCAAGATTGGCGAGCGAGGCAGCCCCAGCATTTT.